This T cell receptor beta chain was identified in a study of T cell responses to AZD1222 COVID-19 vaccine. This clone was seen a handful of times. The V gene's germline CDR1 is MNHEY and CDR2 SMNVEV (reference sequence). The CDR3 spans 15 residues. V lost 2 bases and J 8 bases, leaving 18 bases between the germline ends. This table comes from immunoSEQ multiplex PCR, and its TCRdb copy is limited to in-frame clones, with some not included. The sample contains 85,000 to 130,000 clones, approximately 91% of which appear only once. The sequencing used peripheral blood, collected on day 0 of AZD1222 vaccination. This chain links TRBV27 with TRBJ1-2; TRBD1 might be the D (6 bases). The TCR comes from an adult in good health. For the CDR3, the DNA is TGTGCCAGCAGTTTAAGATGGTCGCCTGGGGGCGGCTACACCTTC. Residues: CASSLRWSPGGGYTF.